These 12 T cell receptor beta chains came from one sample sequenced in a study of blood T cell repertoires in COVID-19 (dated by TCRdb to 2018 to 2021). The method behind the library was the immunoSEQ multiplex PCR assay. TCRdb took this table from immuneACCESS and kept in-frame rearrangements with V and J called. Such tables lack part of the clones; where checked against another copy, unresolved V genes explain under half of the gap, and the rest is unexplained. This sample comprises under 25,000 clones, just over 85% of them detected only once. The ten largest account for under 20% of the sample. The sequenced sample consisted of peripheral blood. The receptors stem from a woman of 80 years or more with acute or convalescent COVID-19.

The CDR3 DNA reads TGTGCCAGCAGCGTACAGGGAAGAAGAGATTCACCCCTCCACTTT. This sequence encodes CASSVQGRRDSPLHF. This chain links TRBV6-5 with TRBJ1-6, with D perhaps TRBD1 (6 bases). The germline V and J ends were trimmed by 6 bases and 8 bases, with 17 bases remaining between them. The CDR3 runs 15 residues. Looked up from germline, CDR1 is MNHEY and CDR2 is SVGAGI.

The chain combines TRBV25-1 with TRBJ1-6, with 7 bases that match TRBD1. The CDR3 has 16 amino acids. Trimming took 3 bases from V and 5 from J; bases not matched to a gene: 7. Looked up from germline, CDR1 is MGHDK and CDR2 is SYGVNS. CDR3 sequence: CASSEAEGADNSPLHF. CDR3 DNA: TGTGCCAGCAGTGAGGCTGAGGGGGCGGATAATTCACCCCTCCACTTT.

V usage is TRBV11-2 and J usage is TRBJ1-1; D not certain. The V end lost 5 bases, the J end lost 11 bases, and 9 bases lay between the germline ends. Germline V lookup: CDR1 SGHAT, CDR2 FQNNGV. The CDR3 runs 10 residues. This CDR3 is CASSVLEAFF. Written as DNA, the CDR3 is TGTGCCAGCAGCGTACTTGAGGCTTTCTTT.

V gene TRBV5-1 combines with J gene TRBJ2-1; 9 bases agree with TRBD2. The trim removed 5 bases at V and 7 bases at J, leaving 7 bases unmatched. CDR3 size: 14 residues. The germline V gene has CDR1 SGHRS and CDR2 YFSETQ. For the CDR3, the DNA is TGCGCCAGCAGGATAGCGGGGGCCTTTAATGAGCAGTTCTTC. Translation gives CASRIAGAFNEQFF.

The gene calls are TRBV11-2 and TRBJ1-1; 9 bases line up with TRBD1. This CDR3 comprises 15 residues. With V trimmed by 5 bases and J by 5 bases, 9 bases remained unmatched. The germline CDR1 and CDR2 sequences are SGHAT and FQNNGV. CDR3 DNA: TGTGCCAGCAGCAGGACAGGGGTGGGGAGGACTGAAGCTTTCTTT. Amino acids: CASSRTGVGRTEAFF.

The CDR3, as DNA: TGCGCCAGCAGCCAGGGACAGGGGAGTTGGGGTGGCACTGAAGCTTTCTTT. Its protein is CASSQGQGSWGGTEAFF. The gene calls are TRBV4-3 and TRBJ1-1; TRBD1 matches at 10 bases. Germline V lookup: CDR1 LGHNA, CDR2 YSLEER. Losses at the gene ends were 3 bases for V and 4 bases for J; bases not matched to a gene: 11. CDR3 length equals 17 residues.

The chain employs TRBV4-1 and TRBJ1-2; no reliable D call. Germline assignment: CDR1 MGHRA and CDR2 YSYEKL. Trimming pared 3 bases from V and 6 bases from J, leaving 20 bases between. The CDR3 covers 16 residues. The CDR3 region is CASSQPFSGFSNGYTF. CDR3 sequence (DNA): TGCGCCAGCAGCCAGCCCTTCTCGGGGTTCTCCAATGGCTACACCTTC.

This sequence joins TRBV10-3 and TRBJ1-1; 9 positions agree with TRBD1. CDR3 size: 16 residues. The germline gives CDR1 ENHRY, CDR2 SYGVKD. The V and J ends lost 5 bases and 2 bases, in that order; junction bases with no gene match: 9. CDR3 region: CAISPRTGDSNTEAFF. DNA for the CDR3: TGTGCCATCAGTCCCCGGACAGGGGATAGCAACACTGAAGCTTTCTTT.

The chain uses TRBV19 and TRBJ1-1; 8 positions agree with TRBD1. The junction had 5 bases not matched to a gene; V was cut back by 6 bases and J by 2 bases. Germline CDR1 LNHDA, CDR2 SQIVND (reference sequence). This CDR3 region has 14 residues. The chain's CDR3 is CASSQGAPNTEAFF. CDR3 sequence (DNA): TGTGCCAGTAGCCAGGGGGCGCCTAACACTGAAGCTTTCTTT.

J is TRBJ2-2 and V is TRBV6-5, with TRBD1 matching 7 bases. V shed 6 bases and J 4 bases; nucleotides not matched to a gene: 8. The CDR3 has 15 residues. CDR1 MNHEY and CDR2 SVGAGI come from the germline V gene. The CDR3 nucleotides are TGTGCCAGCAGGAGGACAGGATCGGTCACCGGGGAGCTGTTTTTT. Translated: CASRRTGSVTGELFF.

V is TRBV29-1 and J is TRBJ2-1; 7 bases fit TRBD2. CDR1 is SQVTM and CDR2 is ANQGSEA in the germline V gene. V lost 6 bases to trimming and J lost 2 bases; unmatched junction nucleotides: 7. The CDR3 is 14 amino acids. The CDR3 loop is CSVNGGGAYNEQFF. CDR3 coding DNA: TGCAGCGTAAACGGGGGAGGGGCCTACAATGAGCAGTTCTTC.

The J gene is TRBJ1-1, the V gene TRBV30, with 8 bases identical to TRBD1. The ends lost 3 bases at V and 1 base at J; junction bases unmatched: 10. This CDR3 region has 16 residues. The germline gives CDR1 GTSNPN, CDR2 SVGIG (reference sequence). The CDR3 sequence: CAWRPPGQARNTEAFF. The CDR3 nucleotides are TGTGCCTGGAGACCCCCGGGACAGGCCAGGAACACTGAAGCTTTCTTT.